These 4 T cell receptor beta chains share one sample of origin, sequenced in a study of cytomegalovirus exposure and HLA in healthy donors. This PCR relied on a set of 60 Vbeta primers and 13 Jbeta primers. Generated by immunoSEQ multiplex PCR, the TCRdb table keeps only in-frame clones and is missing some. This table has 110,000 or so clones, under 90% appearing once. The sequenced sample consisted of PBMCs. The receptor set was obtained from a woman aged 18-35 years in good health and CMV-seronegative.

CDR3 region: CASSGTEQETQYF. In DNA form, the CDR3 reads TGTGCCAGCAGTGGGACAGAACAAGAGACCCAGTACTTC. V usage is TRBV28 and J usage is TRBJ2-5; 7 bases fit TRBD1. Germline V gives CDR1 MDHEN, CDR2 SYDVKM. CDR3 size: 13 residues. Trimming removed 5 bases from V and 2 bases from J; junction bases left unmatched: 2.

This chain connects TRBV9 to TRBJ2-7; possibly TRBD2 for D (5 bases). Trimming pared 8 bases from V and 1 base from J, leaving 10 bases between. CDR1 and CDR2 from the germline V gene are SGDLS and YYNGEE. This CDR3 spans 12 amino acids. This chain's CDR3 is CASKRGSYEQYV. CDR3 DNA: TGTGCCAGTAAACGGGGTTCCTACGAGCAGTACGTC.

The J gene is TRBJ1-5, the V gene TRBV27; 7 nucleotides agree with TRBD1. Trimming cost V 5 bases and J 0 bases; bases outside gene matches: 7. The CDR3 runs 16 residues. Germline-derived CDR1 and CDR2 are MNHEY and SMNVEV (reference sequence). The CDR3 DNA reads as TGTGCCAGCAGTCCAGGGGGACCAAATAGCAATCAGCCCCAGCATTTT. Its translation: CASSPGGPNSNQPQHF.

The chain links TRBV9 to TRBJ1-1, with 9 nucleotides matching TRBD1. The V gene's germline CDR1 is SGDLS and CDR2 YYNGEE. After removal of 3 bases from V and 5 bases from J, the junction contained 2 bases not matched to a gene. The CDR3 has 13 amino acids. The CDR3 region has the DNA TGTGCCAGCAGCGCCGGGACAGGGACTGAAGCTTTCTTT. Translated, it gives CASSAGTGTEAFF.